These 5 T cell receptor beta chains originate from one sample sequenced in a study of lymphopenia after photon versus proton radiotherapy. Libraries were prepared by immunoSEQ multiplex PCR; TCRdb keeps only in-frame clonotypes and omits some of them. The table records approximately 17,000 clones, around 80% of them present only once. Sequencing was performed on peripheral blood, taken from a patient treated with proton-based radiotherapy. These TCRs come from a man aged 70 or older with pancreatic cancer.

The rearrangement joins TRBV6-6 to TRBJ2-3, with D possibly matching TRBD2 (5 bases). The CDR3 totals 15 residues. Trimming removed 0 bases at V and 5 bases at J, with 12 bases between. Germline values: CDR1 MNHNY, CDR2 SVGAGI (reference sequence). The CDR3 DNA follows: TGTGCCAGCAGTTACTCGAGGAGGCGTGGAGATACGCAGTATTTT. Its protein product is CASSYSRRRGDTQYF.

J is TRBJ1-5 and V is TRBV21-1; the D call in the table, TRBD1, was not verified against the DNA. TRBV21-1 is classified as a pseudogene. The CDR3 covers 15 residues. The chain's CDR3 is CASSKWAPSNQPQHF. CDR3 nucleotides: TGTGCCAGCAGCAAATGGGCACCTAGCAATCAGCCCCAGCATTTT.

For the CDR3, the DNA is TGTGCCAGCAGCCCCGGTTTAGCGGGGGGATCCCGTCCCACCGGGGAGCTGTTTTTT. The encoded protein is CASSPGLAGGSRPTGELFF. The V call is TRBV9, the J call TRBJ2-2; 10 positions agree with TRBD2. The CDR3 length is 19 residues. J was trimmed by 4 bases and V by 4 bases; bases with no gene match: 16. CDR1 and CDR2 from the germline V gene are SGDLS and YYNGEE. Filled out from reference TRBV9 and TRBJ2-2, the complete variable domain reads DSGVTQTPKHLITATGQRVTLRCSPRSGDLSVYWYQQSLDQGLQFLIQYYNGEERAKGNILERFSAQQFPDLHSELNLSSLELGDSALYFCASSPGLAGGSRPTGELFFGEGSRLTVL.

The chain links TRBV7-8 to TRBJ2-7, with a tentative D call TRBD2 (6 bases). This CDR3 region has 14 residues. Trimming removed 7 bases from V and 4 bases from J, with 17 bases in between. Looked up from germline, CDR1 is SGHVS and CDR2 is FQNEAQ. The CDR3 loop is CASIKRGGGYEQYF. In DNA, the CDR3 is TGTGCCAGCATCAAACGGGGTGGAGGGTACGAGCAGTACTTC.

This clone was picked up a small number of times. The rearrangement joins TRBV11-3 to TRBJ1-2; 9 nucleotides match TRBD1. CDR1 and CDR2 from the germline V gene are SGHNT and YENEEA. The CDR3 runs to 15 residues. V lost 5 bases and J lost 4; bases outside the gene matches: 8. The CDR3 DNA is TGTGCCAGCAGCACCCGGACAGGGGCGGTCTATGGCTACACCTTC. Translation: CASSTRTGAVYGYTF. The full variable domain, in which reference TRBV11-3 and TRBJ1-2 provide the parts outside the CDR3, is EAGVVQSPRYKIIEKKQPVAFWCNPISGHNTLYWYLQNLGQGPELLIRYENEEAVDDSQLPKDRFSAERLKGVDSTLKIQPAELGDSAVYLCASSTRTGAVYGYTFGSGTRLTVV.